Sequencing of this T cell receptor (beta chain) was carried out in a study of T cells in Graves' hyperthyroidism and ophthalmopathy. Findings and caveats of the study: Ophthalmopathy was identified by the model a median around 5.9 months ahead of onset. Most thyroid clonotypes that were expanded above 0.001 also turned up in blood.

It was 10 ml of fresh peripheral blood that supplied the PBMCs. Researchers amplified the TCR beta CDR3 regions from RNA transcripts. A set of HTBI primers served as the primers for a first-round RT-PCR of the TCR CDR3. TCRdb ran MiXCR on the multiplex PCR reads and lists one entry per CDR3 protein. The sample comprises some 420,000 distinct CDR3 sequences, roughly an eighth of which are singletons, and 4% to 6.5% rests with the top ten. This clonotype turned up a few times. Antigen: not known. J gave up 8 bases and V 4 bases, and 9 bases lay outside the gene matches. Germline V gene data show CDR1 as SGDLS and CDR2 as YYNGEE. The CDR3 spans 15 residues.

Sequencing was done on a sample of blood. The sequence came from a woman between 18 and 29 years old with Graves' hyperthyroidism. The chain joins TRBV9 to TRBJ1-6; TRBD1 aligns across 7 bases. CDR3 protein: CASSLGDSGDSPLHF. CDR3 DNA: TGTGCCAGCAGCTTAGGGGACAGTGGTGATTCACCCCTCCACTTT.